Each of the 18 T cell receptor beta chains below was sequenced from the same sample in a study of T cell responses to AZD1222 COVID-19 vaccine. TCRdb keeps only in-frame clones here, not all; method: immunoSEQ multiplex PCR. The repertoire consists of 99,000 or so clones, with about 89% occurring once and the leading ten covering around 19%. Sample: peripheral blood, taken on day 0 of AZD1222 vaccination. These receptors originate from an adult in good health.

V usage is TRBV23-1 and J usage is TRBJ1-1; possible D gene TRBD1, 6 bases. Being an ORF, TRBV23-1 has a function that is uncertain. V lost 2 bases, J lost 7 bases, and 17 bases lay in between. The CDR3 consists of 15 residues. This chain's CDR3 is CASSQGGANAGEAFF. The CDR3 nucleotides are TGCGCCAGCAGTCAAGGGGGGGCTAACGCGGGTGAAGCTTTCTTT.

This chain connects TRBV5-1 to TRBJ1-2, with a tentative D call TRBD1 (6 bases). The CDR3 sequence is 15 residues long. Trimming took 4 bases from V and 4 from J, leaving 17 bases between them. CDR1 is SGHRS, CDR2 YFSETQ, per germline. The CDR3 spells CASSTLDRTGYGYTF. The CDR3 nucleotides are TGCGCCAGCAGCACCCTGGACAGAACTGGCTATGGCTACACCTTC.

The chain links TRBV6-5 to TRBJ1-1; 7 nucleotides agree with TRBD1. This CDR3 spans 14 amino acids. The V gene end was trimmed by 5 bases and the J gene end by 4 bases; junction bases not matched to a gene: 7. CDR1 is MNHEY and CDR2 is SVGAGI in the germline V gene. CDR3 DNA sequence: TGTGCCAGCAGTCACGGGGGACAGCCCACTGAAGCTTTCTTT. Its protein is CASSHGGQPTEAFF.

The chain joins TRBV6-1 to TRBJ1-1, with TRBD1 matching over 7 bases. The CDR3 is 16 residues long. Unmatched junction bases numbered 9, after V lost 1 base and J lost 4 bases. Per the germline V gene, CDR1 is MNHNS and CDR2 is SASEGT. The CDR3 region has the DNA TGTGCCAGCAGTGAAGGTATGGGCAGGGGGTCCACTGAAGCTTTCTTT. Translated: CASSEGMGRGSTEAFF.

The V call is TRBV29-1, the J call TRBJ2-1; TRBD2 agrees at 9 bases. The length of the CDR3 is 14 residues. In germline, CDR1 is SQVTM, CDR2 ANQGSEA. V gave up 4 bases and J gave up 7 bases; unmatched junction bases: 8. The CDR3 nucleotides read TGCAGCGTTGCCGGCGGGGGGGCCGGGAATGAGCAGTTCTTC. This gives the protein CSVAGGGAGNEQFF.

A few counts support this clone. J is TRBJ1-2 and V is TRBV10-3; D perhaps matches TRBD1 (6 bases). This CDR3 has 16 residues. Germline V gene lookup returns CDR1 ENHRY and CDR2 SYGVKD. Trimming took 2 bases from V and 4 from J, leaving 17 bases between them. CDR3 residues: CAISEPRGSSSYGYTF. The CDR3 DNA reads as TGTGCCATCAGTGAGCCGAGGGGGAGTAGTAGCTATGGCTACACCTTC.

A remark on this clone: This is likely a read error, given that the CDR3 carries no conserved phenylalanine or tryptophan at its end. The limits of the CDR3 on the DNA are not certain, so only TCRdb's listed CDR3 is given. CDR3 loop: CASSHREVP. The chain has TRBV2 and TRBJ2-7; no DNA check was done on the table's D call, TRBD1. The CDR3 totals 9 residues, both ends included. Germline CDR1 and CDR2: SNHLY and FYNNEI.

The V gene is TRBV4-1, the J gene TRBJ1-2; 7 bases are a match to TRBD1. The V gene's germline CDR1 is MGHRA and CDR2 YSYEKL. The J segment lost 5 bases and the V segment lost 5 bases, leaving 14 bases of the junction unmatched. The CDR3 is 16 residues long. This chain's CDR3 is CASSNRQGILGYGYTF. The CDR3 bases are TGCGCCAGCAGCAACCGACAGGGTATACTGGGGTATGGCTACACCTTC.

The chain employs TRBV7-2 and TRBJ2-7, with D tentatively TRBD1 (6 bases). The CDR3 sequence is 15 residues long. The germline V gene encodes CDR1 SGHTA and CDR2 FQGNSA. Trimming removed 5 bases from V and 3 bases from J, with 17 bases in between. The CDR3 DNA sequence: TGTGCCAGCAGCCCCGGGACACCGGGGAACTACGAGCAGTACTTC. Its protein is CASSPGTPGNYEQYF.

The chain combines TRBV13 with TRBJ1-1; 10 bases match TRBD1. The CDR3 covers 14 residues. Germline values: CDR1 PRHDT, CDR2 FYEKMQ (reference sequence). Germline trimming cut 5 bases from V and 5 bases from J; bases unmatched to any gene: 5. Here the CDR3 DNA reads TGTGCCAGCAGCCCTTGGGACAGGGGTACTGAAGCTTTCTTT. Encoded protein: CASSPWDRGTEAFF.

This chain links TRBV9 with TRBJ2-3; D uncertain. The CDR3 length is 12 residues. Germline V CDR1 and CDR2: SGDLS, YYNGEE. V shed 5 bases and J shed 3 bases, with 7 bases lying between them. DNA for the CDR3: TGTGCCAGCAGTTTGGCGACAGATACGCAGTATTTT. Translation: CASSLATDTQYF.

Turning to this clone: Other nucleotide sequences in the sample specify the same CDR3. This CDR3 is CSARENTEAFF. The CDR3 DNA reads TGCAGTGCTAGAGAGAACACTGAAGCTTTCTTT. The V gene is TRBV20-1, the J gene TRBJ1-1, with unresolved D. Germline CDR1 and CDR2: DFQATT and SNEGSKA (reference sequence). This CDR3 has 11 amino acids. V lost 0 bases and J 1 base, leaving 0 bases between the germline ends.

The chain uses TRBV9 and TRBJ1-4; D might be TRBD1 (5 bases). Trimming removed 0 bases at V and 6 bases at J, with 6 bases between. The CDR3 consists of 13 residues. Germline V gene lookup returns CDR1 SGDLS and CDR2 YYNGEE. CDR3 region: CASSVGGDEKLFF. In nucleotides, the CDR3 is TGTGCCAGCAGCGTAGGGGGGGATGAAAAACTGTTTTTT.

The J gene is TRBJ2-3, the V gene TRBV5-1; unclear D gene. This CDR3 has 13 residues. Germline CDR1 is SGHRS and CDR2 is YFSETQ. Trimming left V 0 bases short and J 5 bases short, with 7 bases between. CDR3 sequence (DNA): TGCGCCAGCAGCTTGGACCTGGGAGATACGCAGTATTTT. It codes for CASSLDLGDTQYF.

This clone appeared a single time. The J gene is TRBJ1-1, the V gene TRBV7-2; the D is unclear. The CDR3 is 14 amino acids. Trimming pared 0 bases from V and 1 base from J, leaving 6 bases between. Germline assignment: CDR1 SGHTA and CDR2 FQGNSA. The CDR3 nucleotides read TGTGCCAGCAGCTTAGCAGGAACGAACACTGAAGCTTTCTTT. Translated, it gives CASSLAGTNTEAFF. Based on the CDR3 plus reference TRBV7-2 and TRBJ1-1, the full variable domain is GAGVSQSPSNKVTEKGKDVELRCDPISGHTALYWYRQSLGQGLEFLIYFQGNSAPDKSGLPSDRFSAERTGGSVSTLTIQRTQQEDSAVYLCASSLAGTNTEAFFGQGTRLTVV.

The gene calls are TRBV6-5 and TRBJ2-7; D unclear. The CDR3 totals 11 residues. Germline V gene lookup returns CDR1 MNHEY and CDR2 SVGAGI. The ends were cut back, 7 bases at V and 1 base at J, with 5 bases in the middle. CDR3 bases: TGTGCCAGCACAGGTTCCTACGAGCAGTACTTC. Protein product: CASTGSYEQYF.

The chain recombines TRBV7-6 with TRBJ2-1; 10 positions match TRBD2. Germline trimming cut 5 bases from V and 0 bases from J; bases unmatched to any gene: 7. CDR1 is SGHVS, CDR2 FNYEAQ, per germline. This CDR3 spans 17 amino acids. The CDR3 DNA reads as TGTGCCAGCAGCGTGCTAGCGGGGGTAACCTCCTACAATGAGCAGTTCTTC. This encodes CASSVLAGVTSYNEQFF.

The rearrangement joins TRBV11-2 to TRBJ1-3; 7 nucleotides agree with TRBD1. The ends lost 6 bases at V and 0 bases at J; junction bases unmatched: 11. The CDR3 sequence is 17 residues long. Per the germline V gene, CDR1 is SGHAT and CDR2 is FQNNGV. The CDR3 DNA reads as TGTGCCAGCAGACGGGGGGCAGGGGGAAACTCTGGAAACACCATATATTTT. Translating it yields CASRRGAGGNSGNTIYF.